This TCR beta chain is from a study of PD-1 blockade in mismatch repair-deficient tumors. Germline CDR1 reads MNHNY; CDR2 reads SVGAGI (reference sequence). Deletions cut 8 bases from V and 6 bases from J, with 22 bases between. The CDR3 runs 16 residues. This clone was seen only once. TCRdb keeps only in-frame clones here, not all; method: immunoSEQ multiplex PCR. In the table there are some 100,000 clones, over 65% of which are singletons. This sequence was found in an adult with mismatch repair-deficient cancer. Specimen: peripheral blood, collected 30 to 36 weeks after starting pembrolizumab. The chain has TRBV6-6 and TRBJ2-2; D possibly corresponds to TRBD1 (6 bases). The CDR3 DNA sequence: TGTGCCAGCGAATTGGGTGGGGGCCCCTCCGCCGGGGAGCTGTTTTTT. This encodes CASELGGGPSAGELFF.